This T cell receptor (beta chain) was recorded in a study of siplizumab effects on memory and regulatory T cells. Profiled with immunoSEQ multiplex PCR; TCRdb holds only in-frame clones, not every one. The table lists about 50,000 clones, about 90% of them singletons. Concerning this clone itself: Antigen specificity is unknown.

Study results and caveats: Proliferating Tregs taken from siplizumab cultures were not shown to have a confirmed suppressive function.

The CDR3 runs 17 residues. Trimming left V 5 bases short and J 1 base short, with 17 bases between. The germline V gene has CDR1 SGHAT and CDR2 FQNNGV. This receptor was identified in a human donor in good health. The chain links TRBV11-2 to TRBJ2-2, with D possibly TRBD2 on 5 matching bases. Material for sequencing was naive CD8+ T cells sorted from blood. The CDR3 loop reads CASSPLAVGMNTGELFF. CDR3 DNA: TGTGCCAGCAGCCCGCTCGCGGTCGGGATGAACACCGGGGAGCTGTTTTTT.